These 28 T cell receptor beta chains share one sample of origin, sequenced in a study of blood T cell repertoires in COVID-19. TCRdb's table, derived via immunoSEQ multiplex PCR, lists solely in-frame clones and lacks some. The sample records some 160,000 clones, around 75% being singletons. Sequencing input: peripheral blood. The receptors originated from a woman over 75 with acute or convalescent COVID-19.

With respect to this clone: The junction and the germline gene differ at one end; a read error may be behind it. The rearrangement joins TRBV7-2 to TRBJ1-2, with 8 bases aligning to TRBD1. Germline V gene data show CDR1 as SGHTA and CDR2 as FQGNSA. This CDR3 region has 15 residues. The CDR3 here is CASSVAGGEGYGYTF. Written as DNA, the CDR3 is TGTGCCAGCAGCGTAGCAGGGGGCGAAGGGTATGGCTACACCTTC.

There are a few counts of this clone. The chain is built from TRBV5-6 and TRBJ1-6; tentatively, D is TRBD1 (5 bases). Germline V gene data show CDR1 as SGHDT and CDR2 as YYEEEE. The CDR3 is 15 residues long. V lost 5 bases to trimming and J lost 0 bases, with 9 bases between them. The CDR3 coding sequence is TGTGCCAGCAGTCGGGACTTCTCCTATAATTCACCCCTCCACTTT. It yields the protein CASSRDFSYNSPLHF. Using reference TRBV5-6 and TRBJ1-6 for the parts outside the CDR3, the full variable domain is DAGVTQSPTHLIKTRGQQVTLRCSPKSGHDTVSWYQQALGQGPQFIFQYYEEEERQRGNFPDRFSGHQFPNYSSELNVNALLLGDSALYLCASSRDFSYNSPLHFGNGTRLTVT.

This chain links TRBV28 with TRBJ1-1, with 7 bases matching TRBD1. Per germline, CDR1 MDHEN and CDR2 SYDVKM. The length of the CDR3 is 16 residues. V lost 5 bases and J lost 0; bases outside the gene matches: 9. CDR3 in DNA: TGTGCCAGCAGTGCCCGGACAGGACTAATGAACACTGAAGCTTTCTTT. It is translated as CASSARTGLMNTEAFF. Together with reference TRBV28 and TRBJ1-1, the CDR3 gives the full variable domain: DVKVTQSSRYLVKRTGEKVFLECVQDMDHENMFWYRQDPGLGLRLIYFSYDVKMKEKGDIPEGYSVSREKKERFSLILESASTNQTSMYLCASSARTGLMNTEAFFGQGTRLTVV.

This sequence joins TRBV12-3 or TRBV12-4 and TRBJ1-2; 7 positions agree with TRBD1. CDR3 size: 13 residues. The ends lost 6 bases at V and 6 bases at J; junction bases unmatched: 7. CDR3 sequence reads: CASSLGTEDGYTF. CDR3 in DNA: TGTGCCAGCAGCCTCGGGACAGAGGATGGCTACACCTTC.

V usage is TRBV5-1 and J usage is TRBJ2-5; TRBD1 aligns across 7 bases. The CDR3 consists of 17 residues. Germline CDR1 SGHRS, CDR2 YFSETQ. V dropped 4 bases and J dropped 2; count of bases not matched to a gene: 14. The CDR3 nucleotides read TGCGCCAGCAGCGGGGCCCCGGGACAGCCTGGACAAGAGACCCAGTACTTC. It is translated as CASSGAPGQPGQETQYF.

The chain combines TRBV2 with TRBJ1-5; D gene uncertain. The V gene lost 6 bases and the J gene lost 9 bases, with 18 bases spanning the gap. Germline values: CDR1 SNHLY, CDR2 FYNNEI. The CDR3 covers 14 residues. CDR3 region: CASSPRGGQGPQHF. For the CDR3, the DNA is TGTGCCAGCAGCCCTCGGGGAGGCCAAGGGCCCCAGCATTTT.

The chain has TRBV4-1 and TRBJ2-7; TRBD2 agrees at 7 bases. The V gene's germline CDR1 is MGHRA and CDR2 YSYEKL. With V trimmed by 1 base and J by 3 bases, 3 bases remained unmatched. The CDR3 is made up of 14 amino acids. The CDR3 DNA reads TGCGCCAGCAGCCAAGGACTAGCCCTCTACGAGCAGTACTTC. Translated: CASSQGLALYEQYF.

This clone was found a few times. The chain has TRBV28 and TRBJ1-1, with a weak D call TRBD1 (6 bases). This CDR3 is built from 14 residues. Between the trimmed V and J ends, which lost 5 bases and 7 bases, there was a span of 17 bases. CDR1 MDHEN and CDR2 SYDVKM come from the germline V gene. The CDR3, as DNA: TGTGCCAGCAGTCTAACAGGGCCCTACCGTGAAGCTTTCTTT. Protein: CASSLTGPYREAFF.

In nucleotides, the CDR3 is TGTGCCAGCAGTTCAACAGGGGGATGGCAGCCCCAGCATTTT. Translating gives CASSSTGGWQPQHF. The chain has TRBV28 and TRBJ1-5, with 8 bases lining up with TRBD1. CDR3 size: 14 residues. Germline V lookup: CDR1 MDHEN, CDR2 SYDVKM. The junction had 6 bases not matched to a gene; V was cut back by 4 bases and J by 7 bases.

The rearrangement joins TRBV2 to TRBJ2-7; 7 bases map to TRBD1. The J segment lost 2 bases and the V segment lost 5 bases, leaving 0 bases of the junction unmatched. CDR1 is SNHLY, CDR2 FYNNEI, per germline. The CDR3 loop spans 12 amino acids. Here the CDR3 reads CASSQGAYEQYF. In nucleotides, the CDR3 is TGTGCCAGCAGTCAGGGGGCCTACGAGCAGTACTTC.

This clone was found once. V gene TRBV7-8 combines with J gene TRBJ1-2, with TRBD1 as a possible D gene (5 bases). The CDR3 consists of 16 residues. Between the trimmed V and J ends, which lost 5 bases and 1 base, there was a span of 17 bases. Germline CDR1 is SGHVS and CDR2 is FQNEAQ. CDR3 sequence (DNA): TGTGCCAGCAGCCGCGAAAATGGACACATTAACTATGGCTACACCTTC. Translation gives CASSRENGHINYGYTF.

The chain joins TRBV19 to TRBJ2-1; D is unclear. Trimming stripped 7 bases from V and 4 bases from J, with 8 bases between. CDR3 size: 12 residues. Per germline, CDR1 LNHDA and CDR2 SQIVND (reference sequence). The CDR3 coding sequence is TGTGCCAGTATGGGCCAGTACAATGAGCAGTTCTTC. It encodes CASMGQYNEQFF.

As DNA, the CDR3 is TGTGCCAGCAGGCCGGACAGTAAAGAGACCCAGTACTTC. This sequence encodes CASRPDSKETQYF. V gene TRBV6-5 combines with J gene TRBJ2-5, with D perhaps matching TRBD1 (6 bases). CDR3 length: 13 amino acids. The V end lost 6 bases, the J end lost 3 bases, and 11 bases lay between the germline ends. Looked up from germline, CDR1 is MNHEY and CDR2 is SVGAGI.

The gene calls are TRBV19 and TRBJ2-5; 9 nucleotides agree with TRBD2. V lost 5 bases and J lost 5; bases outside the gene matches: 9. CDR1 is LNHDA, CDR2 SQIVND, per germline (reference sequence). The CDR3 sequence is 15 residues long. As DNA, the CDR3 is TGTGCCAGTAGTTCCTTAGCGGGAGAGGGGGAGACCCAGTACTTC. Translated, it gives CASSSLAGEGETQYF.

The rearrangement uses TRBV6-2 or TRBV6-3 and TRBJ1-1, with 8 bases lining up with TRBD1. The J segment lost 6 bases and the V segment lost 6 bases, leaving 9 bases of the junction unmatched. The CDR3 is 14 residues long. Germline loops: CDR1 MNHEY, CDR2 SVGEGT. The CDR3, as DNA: TGTGCCAGCAGCCGGGACAGGCGGGACCCTGAAGCTTTCTTT. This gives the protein CASSRDRRDPEAFF.

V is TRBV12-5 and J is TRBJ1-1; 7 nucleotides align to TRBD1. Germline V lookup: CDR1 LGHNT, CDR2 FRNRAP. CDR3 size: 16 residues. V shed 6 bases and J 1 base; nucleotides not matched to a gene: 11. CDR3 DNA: TGTGCTAGTGGCGCCCAGGGGGGTATGCCGAACACTGAAGCTTTCTTT. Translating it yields CASGAQGGMPNTEAFF.

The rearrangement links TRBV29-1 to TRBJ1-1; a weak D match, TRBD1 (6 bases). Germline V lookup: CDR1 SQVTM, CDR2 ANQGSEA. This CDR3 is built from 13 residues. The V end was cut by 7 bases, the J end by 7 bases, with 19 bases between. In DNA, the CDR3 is TGCAGCGGATGGACAGAAACTAGTAATGAAGCTTTCTTT. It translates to CSGWTETSNEAFF.

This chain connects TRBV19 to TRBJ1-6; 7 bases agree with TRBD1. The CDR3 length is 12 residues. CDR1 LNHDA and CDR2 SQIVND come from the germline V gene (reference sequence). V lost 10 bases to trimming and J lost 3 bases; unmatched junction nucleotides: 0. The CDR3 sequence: CATGGYNSPLHF. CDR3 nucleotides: TGTGCCACAGGGGGCTATAATTCACCCCTCCACTTT.

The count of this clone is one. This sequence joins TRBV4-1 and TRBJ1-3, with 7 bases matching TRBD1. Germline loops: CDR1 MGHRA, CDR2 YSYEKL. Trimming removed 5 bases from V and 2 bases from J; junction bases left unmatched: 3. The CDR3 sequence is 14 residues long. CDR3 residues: CASSSTGTGNTIYF. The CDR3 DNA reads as TGCGCCAGCAGCTCGACAGGGACTGGAAACACCATATATTTT.

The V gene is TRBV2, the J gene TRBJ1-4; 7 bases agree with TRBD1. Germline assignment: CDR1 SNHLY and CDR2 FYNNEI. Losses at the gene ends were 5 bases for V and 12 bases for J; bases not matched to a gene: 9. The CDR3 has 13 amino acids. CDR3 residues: CASSRGQALQLFF. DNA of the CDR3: TGTGCCAGCAGTCGCGGACAGGCCCTTCAACTGTTTTTT. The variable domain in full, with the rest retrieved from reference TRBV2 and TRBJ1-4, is EPEVTQTPSHQVTQMGQEVILRCVPISNHLYFYWYRQILGQKVEFLVSFYNNEISEKSEIFDDQFSVERPDGSNFTLKIRSTKLEDSAMYFCASSRGQALQLFFGSGTQLSVL.

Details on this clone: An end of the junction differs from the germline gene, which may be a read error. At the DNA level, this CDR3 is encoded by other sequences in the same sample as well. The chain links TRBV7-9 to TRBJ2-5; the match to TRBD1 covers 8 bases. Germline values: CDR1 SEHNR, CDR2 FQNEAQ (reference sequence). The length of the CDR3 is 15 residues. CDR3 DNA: TGTGCCAGCAGTTTAGACAGGGGATTACAAGAGACCCAGTACTTC. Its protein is CASSLDRGLQETQYF.

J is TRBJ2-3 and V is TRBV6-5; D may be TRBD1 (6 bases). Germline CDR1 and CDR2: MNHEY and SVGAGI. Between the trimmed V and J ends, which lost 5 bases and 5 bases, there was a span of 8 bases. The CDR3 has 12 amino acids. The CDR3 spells CASSKGVDTQYF. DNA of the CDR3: TGTGCCAGCAGTAAGGGGGTAGATACGCAGTATTTT.

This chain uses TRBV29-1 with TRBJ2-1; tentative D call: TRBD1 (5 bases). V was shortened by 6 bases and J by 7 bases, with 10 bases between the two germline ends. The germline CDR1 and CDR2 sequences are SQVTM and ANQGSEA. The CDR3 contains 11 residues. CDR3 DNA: TGCAGCGTCGCCCCAGGGAATGAGCAGTTCTTC. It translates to CSVAPGNEQFF.

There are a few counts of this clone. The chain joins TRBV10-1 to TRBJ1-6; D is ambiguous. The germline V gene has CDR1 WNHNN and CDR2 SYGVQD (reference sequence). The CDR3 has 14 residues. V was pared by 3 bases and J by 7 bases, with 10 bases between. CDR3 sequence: CASSENPGNSPLHF. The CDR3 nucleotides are TGCGCCAGCAGTGAAAATCCAGGCAATTCACCCCTCCACTTT.

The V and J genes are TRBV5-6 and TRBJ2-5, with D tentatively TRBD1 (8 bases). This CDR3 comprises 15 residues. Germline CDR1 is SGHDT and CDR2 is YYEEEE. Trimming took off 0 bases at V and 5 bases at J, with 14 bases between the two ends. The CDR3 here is CASSLGTGGGETQYF. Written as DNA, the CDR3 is TGTGCCAGCAGCTTGGGAACAGGGGGGGGCGAGACCCAGTACTTC.

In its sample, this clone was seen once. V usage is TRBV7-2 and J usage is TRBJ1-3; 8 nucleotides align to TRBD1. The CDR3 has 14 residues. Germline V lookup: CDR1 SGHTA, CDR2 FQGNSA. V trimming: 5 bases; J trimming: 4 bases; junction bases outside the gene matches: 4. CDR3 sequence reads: CASSPTGAGNTIYF. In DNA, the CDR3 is TGTGCCAGCAGCCCGACAGGGGCCGGAAACACCATATATTTT.

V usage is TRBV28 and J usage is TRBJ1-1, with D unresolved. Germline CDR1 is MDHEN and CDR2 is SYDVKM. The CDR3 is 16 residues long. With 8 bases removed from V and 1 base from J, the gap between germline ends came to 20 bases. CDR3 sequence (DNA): TGTGCCAGCGTCTCCTACCTTGGGTCAGGGAACACTGAAGCTTTCTTT. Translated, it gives CASVSYLGSGNTEAFF.

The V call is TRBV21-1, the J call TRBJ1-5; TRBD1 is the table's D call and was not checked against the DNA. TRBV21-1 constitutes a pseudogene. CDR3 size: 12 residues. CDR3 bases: TGTGCCAGCACCCAGGGTAATCAGCCCCAGCATTTT. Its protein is CASTQGNQPQHF.